The 31 T cell receptor beta chains reported below all come from one sample, sequenced in a study of blood T cell repertoires in COVID-19. Produced via immunoSEQ multiplex PCR; TCRdb's table is partial and in-frame only. The sample contains about 280,000 clones, less than 85% of which appear only once. The sample taken for sequencing was PBMCs or T cells enriched from blood (not recorded which). The receptors originated from a woman in her 50s who had recovered from COVID-19.

The chain employs TRBV11-2 and TRBJ1-4; 7 nucleotides agree with TRBD1. This CDR3 contains 15 residues. CDR1 and CDR2 from the germline V gene are SGHAT and FQNNGV. The J segment lost 4 bases and the V segment lost 5 bases, leaving 7 bases of the junction unmatched. The CDR3 bases are TGTGCCAGCAGCAGAGAGGGGGCCCGTAATGAAAAACTGTTTTTT. It yields the protein CASSREGARNEKLFF.

The CDR3 DNA reads as TGCGCCAGCAGCTTGGCACCCGCGGCTTTTGGAAACACCATATATTTT. Its protein is CASSLAPAAFGNTIYF. The V call is TRBV5-1, the J call TRBJ1-3; no reliable D call. Trimming shortened V by 0 bases and J by 3 bases, and 13 bases separated the two germline ends. The length of the CDR3 is 16 residues. Germline loops: CDR1 SGHRS, CDR2 YFSETQ.

The chain joins TRBV9 to TRBJ1-1; D not resolved. Trimming left V 0 bases short and J 1 base short, with 4 bases between. CDR1 and CDR2 from the germline V gene are SGDLS and YYNGEE. This CDR3 contains 13 residues. Here the CDR3 DNA reads TGTGCCAGCAGCGTAGTCAAGAACACTGAAGCTTTCTTT. Residues: CASSVVKNTEAFF.

This clone was observed a single time. The chain employs TRBV10-3 and TRBJ2-3, with 8 bases fitting TRBD2. V shed 4 bases, J shed 2 bases, and the junction held 2 bases outside the gene matches. The CDR3 contains 14 residues. Germline V gives CDR1 ENHRY, CDR2 SYGVKD. The CDR3 DNA reads TGTGCCATCAGTGGCGGGGGGCACACAGATACGCAGTATTTT. Translation gives CAISGGGHTDTQYF.

The V gene is TRBV30, the J gene TRBJ2-3; no definite D call. The V end was cut by 4 bases, the J end by 2 bases, with 7 bases between. The V gene's germline CDR1 is GTSNPN and CDR2 SVGIG (reference sequence). The CDR3 is 12 amino acids. The chain's CDR3 is CAWTSDTDTQYF. CDR3 in DNA: TGTGCCTGGACCAGCGACACAGATACGCAGTATTTT. Supplemented by reference TRBV30 and TRBJ2-3, the full variable domain reads SQTIHQWPATLVQPVGSPLSLECTVEGTSNPNLYWYRQAAGRGLQLLFYSVGIGQISSEVPQNLSASRPQDRQFILSSKKLLLSDSGFYLCAWTSDTDTQYFGPGTRLTVL.

This clone was counted only a few times. The genes are TRBV29-1 and TRBJ1-6; the match to TRBD1 covers 9 bases. This CDR3 is built from 14 residues. V trimming: 3 bases; J trimming: 7 bases; junction bases outside the gene matches: 4. CDR1 is SQVTM, CDR2 ANQGSEA, per germline. In DNA form, the CDR3 reads TGCAGCGTTGAGGACAGGGGCCCGAATTCACCCCTCCACTTT. Its protein is CSVEDRGPNSPLHF.

The rearrangement links TRBV6-5 to TRBJ1-1, with TRBD1 matching 7 bases. Germline V gene lookup returns CDR1 MNHEY and CDR2 SVGAGI. V gave up 1 base and J gave up 2 bases; unmatched junction bases: 4. The CDR3 sequence is 15 residues long. DNA for the CDR3: TGTGCCAGCAGTTACTACCGGACAGGAAACACTGAAGCTTTCTTT. Translation gives CASSYYRTGNTEAFF.

The chain combines TRBV18 with TRBJ2-7; D perhaps matches TRBD1 (6 bases). Deletions cut 2 bases from V and 0 bases from J, with 11 bases between. The CDR3 runs to 15 residues. Germline V gene sequence: CDR1 KGHSH, CDR2 LQKENI. CDR3 nucleotide sequence: TGTGCCAGCTCACCAGTGCAGGGGCACTCCTACGAGCAGTACTTC. It yields the protein CASSPVQGHSYEQYF.

The V gene is TRBV2, the J gene TRBJ2-2; 8 bases match TRBD1. V gave up 2 bases and J gave up 4 bases; unmatched junction bases: 6. This CDR3 is 16 amino acids long. Germline V gene data show CDR1 as SNHLY and CDR2 as FYNNEI. CDR3 protein: CASSELDRVITGELFF. CDR3 bases: TGTGCCAGCAGTGAATTGGACAGGGTCATCACCGGGGAGCTGTTTTTT.

The chain is built from TRBV7-2 and TRBJ1-1; 11 positions agree with TRBD1. Trimming at V came to 4 bases and at J to 0 bases, leaving 1 base not matched to a gene. The germline gives CDR1 SGHTA, CDR2 FQGNSA. The CDR3 is 15 amino acids. CDR3 sequence reads: CASSWTGGMNTEAFF. CDR3 in DNA: TGTGCCAGCAGCTGGACAGGGGGCATGAACACTGAAGCTTTCTTT.

The V gene is TRBV5-1, the J gene TRBJ2-1; tentative D call: TRBD2 (5 bases). CDR1 is SGHRS and CDR2 is YFSETQ in the germline V gene. Trimming pared 2 bases from V and 6 bases from J, leaving 18 bases between. The CDR3 is 16 residues long. CDR3: CASSFPLGRAGNEQFF. The CDR3 nucleotides read TGCGCCAGCAGCTTCCCCCTAGGGCGCGCGGGCAATGAGCAGTTCTTC.

The rearrangement links TRBV6-5 to TRBJ1-5; D may be TRBD1 (5 bases). Germline-derived CDR1 and CDR2 are MNHEY and SVGAGI. The CDR3 sequence is 15 residues long. The V end lost 8 bases, the J end lost 2 bases, and 16 bases lay between the germline ends. The CDR3 is CASARTLRGNQPQHF. The DNA of the CDR3 is TGTGCCAGCGCGAGGACCCTCAGGGGCAATCAGCCCCAGCATTTT.

This sequence joins TRBV7-3 and TRBJ2-2; 8 positions match TRBD1. The CDR3 totals 14 residues. Germline V gene sequence: CDR1 SGHTA, CDR2 FQGTGA. Trimming took 5 bases from V and 7 from J; bases not matched to a gene: 6. The CDR3 is CASSPDRAVGELFF. DNA of the CDR3: TGTGCCAGCAGCCCGGACAGGGCGGTCGGGGAGCTGTTTTTT.

The chain recombines TRBV10-3 with TRBJ2-7; D unclear. Trimming took 3 bases from V and 2 from J, leaving 8 bases between them. This CDR3 comprises 13 residues. CDR1 and CDR2 from the germline V gene are ENHRY and SYGVKD. CDR3 protein: CAISDTETYEQYF. The DNA for the CDR3 is TGTGCCATCAGTGACACGGAGACCTACGAGCAGTACTTC.

V usage is TRBV10-3 and J usage is TRBJ2-5; 12 nucleotides line up with TRBD1. The CDR3 totals 14 residues. CDR1 is ENHRY, CDR2 SYGVKD, per germline. V trimming: 6 bases; J trimming: 5 bases; junction bases outside the gene matches: 4. The CDR3 spells CAISPGTGGETQYF. CDR3 bases: TGTGCCATCAGCCCCGGGACAGGGGGCGAGACCCAGTACTTC.

The genes are TRBV4-2 and TRBJ1-6; TRBD1 matches 7 bases. With V trimmed by 1 base and J by 8 bases, 5 bases remained unmatched. The CDR3 spans 15 residues. Germline CDR1 reads LGHNA; CDR2 reads YNFKEQ. Here the CDR3 DNA reads TGTGCCAGCAGCCAAGCCAAGGGGGCAGATTCACCCCTCCACTTT. Its protein product is CASSQAKGADSPLHF.

The chain has TRBV30 and TRBJ1-4; D not resolved. The V end was cut by 0 bases, the J end by 6 bases, with 17 bases between. The CDR3 has 16 amino acids. Germline loops: CDR1 GTSNPN, CDR2 SVGIG (reference sequence). The CDR3 is CAWSVQLSVRDEKLFF. Here the CDR3 DNA reads TGTGCCTGGAGTGTACAATTATCCGTGAGGGATGAAAAACTGTTTTTT.

The rearrangement joins TRBV24-1 to TRBJ1-5; TRBD1 matches at 11 bases. J lost 8 bases, V lost 4 bases, and 21 bases had no gene match. Germline V lookup: CDR1 KGHDR, CDR2 SFDVKD. This CDR3 is 20 amino acids long. CDR3 residues: CATSDSRTGGDPEEVEPQHF. The CDR3 DNA reads TGTGCCACCAGTGACTCGAGGACAGGGGGCGATCCAGAAGAAGTGGAGCCCCAGCATTTT.

The chain joins TRBV19 to TRBJ1-6, with 7 bases lining up with TRBD1. The CDR3 runs to 14 residues. After removal of 5 bases from V and 7 bases from J, the junction contained 5 bases not matched to a gene. CDR1 and CDR2 from the germline V gene are LNHDA and SQIVND (reference sequence). The chain's CDR3 is CASSARDRNSPLHF. In DNA, the CDR3 is TGTGCCAGTAGTGCCCGGGACAGAAATTCACCCCTCCACTTT.

This clone has only a few counts. The chain uses TRBV11-2 and TRBJ1-6; 8 bases fit TRBD1. Germline CDR1 reads SGHAT; CDR2 reads FQNNGV. J gave up 6 bases and V 5 bases, and 3 bases lay outside the gene matches. The CDR3 extends over 14 amino acids. The chain's CDR3 is CASSRTGGNSPLHF. The CDR3 nucleotides are TGTGCCAGCAGCCGAACAGGGGGTAATTCACCCCTCCACTTT.

This clone was recorded a few times. This rearrangement joins TRBV19 to TRBJ1-4; D uncertain. The germline CDR1 and CDR2 sequences are LNHDA and SQIVND (reference sequence). The CDR3 covers 15 residues. The V end lost 3 bases, the J end lost 0 bases, and 8 bases lay between the germline ends. The CDR3 is CASSIWAATNEKLFF. The DNA of the CDR3 is TGTGCCAGTAGTATTTGGGCAGCAACTAATGAAAAACTGTTTTTT.

J is TRBJ2-2 and V is TRBV27; D is possibly TRBD2 (6 bases). Per the germline V gene, CDR1 is MNHEY and CDR2 is SMNVEV (reference sequence). The CDR3 length is 14 residues. Between the trimmed V and J ends, which lost 4 bases and 7 bases, there was a span of 13 bases. The CDR3 nucleotides are TGTGCCAGCAGTTCTGGGAGGAGAATCGGGGAGCTGTTTTTT. Its translation is CASSSGRRIGELFF.

J is TRBJ1-1 and V is TRBV14, with a possible D match to TRBD1 (5 bases). In germline, CDR1 is SGHDN, CDR2 FVKESK. V lost 5 bases and J lost 1, with 23 bases in between. The CDR3 contains 18 residues. This CDR3 is CASSKGNIRGRGNTEAFF. The CDR3, as DNA: TGTGCCAGCAGCAAAGGAAATATTCGGGGGAGAGGGAACACTGAAGCTTTCTTT.

The rearrangement joins TRBV10-3 to TRBJ1-5; weak D call: TRBD1 (5 bases). Germline CDR1 ENHRY, CDR2 SYGVKD. This CDR3 contains 13 residues. V shed 3 bases and J shed 4 bases, with 7 bases lying between them. CDR3: CAISEGVNQPQHF. Written as DNA, the CDR3 is TGTGCCATCAGTGAAGGGGTTAATCAGCCCCAGCATTTT.

CDR3 residues: CASSYSRQGGYTF. The CDR3 coding sequence is TGTGCCAGCAGTTACTCGCGGCAGGGAGGCTACACCTTC. The chain couples TRBV6-6 to TRBJ1-2, with a tentative D call TRBD1 (5 bases). The CDR3 contains 13 residues. V was cut by 0 bases and J by 8 bases, with 10 bases left in between. CDR1 is MNHNY, CDR2 SVGAGI, per germline (reference sequence).

The J gene is TRBJ1-2, the V gene TRBV4-1, with 8 bases fitting TRBD1. CDR1 and CDR2 (germline): MGHRA, YSYEKL. The V and J ends lost 3 bases and 6 bases, in that order; junction bases with no gene match: 9. The CDR3 contains 15 residues. For the CDR3, the DNA is TGCGCCAGCAGCCAGCTCCAGGGGGCGCGGGATGGCTACACCTTC. Translating it yields CASSQLQGARDGYTF.

The V gene is TRBV9, the J gene TRBJ2-7, with a tentative D call TRBD1 (7 bases). The germline V gene encodes CDR1 SGDLS and CDR2 YYNGEE. CDR3 length: 18 residues. V was shortened by 0 bases and J by 1 base, with 20 bases between the two germline ends. CDR3 region: CASSVGGGAGGFSYEQYF. Here the CDR3 DNA reads TGTGCCAGCAGCGTAGGAGGTGGTGCAGGGGGGTTTTCCTACGAGCAGTACTTC.

This chain joins TRBV15 and TRBJ2-3, with 12 bases matching TRBD2. CDR3 length: 16 amino acids. The V segment lost 2 bases and the J segment 3 bases; nucleotides outside the gene matches: 3. Germline CDR1 LNHNV, CDR2 YYDKDF (reference sequence). CDR3 residues: CATSRSSGGATDTQYF. The DNA for the CDR3 is TGTGCCACCAGCAGATCTAGCGGGGGGGCAACAGATACGCAGTATTTT.

The chain combines TRBV30 with TRBJ1-2; tentatively, D is TRBD1 (5 bases). This CDR3 contains 11 residues. V was cut by 5 bases and J by 2 bases, with 6 bases left in between. Germline V gives CDR1 GTSNPN, CDR2 SVGIG (reference sequence). As DNA, the CDR3 is TGTGCCTGGGAGGGGAACTATGGCTACACCTTC. Its translation is CAWEGNYGYTF.

V is TRBV9 and J is TRBJ2-1; D call uncertain. The CDR3 is made up of 17 amino acids. The germline CDR1 and CDR2 sequences are SGDLS and YYNGEE. Trimming pared 3 bases from V and 1 base from J, leaving 17 bases between. As DNA, the CDR3 is TGTGCCAGCAGCGGGTACCCAGTCTCTCAATCCTACAATGAGCAGTTCTTC. This codes for CASSGYPVSQSYNEQFF.

This clone turned up a few times. This rearrangement joins TRBV7-8 to TRBJ1-1, with 7 bases aligning to TRBD1. The CDR3 loop spans 15 amino acids. Germline V gene sequence: CDR1 SGHVS, CDR2 FQNEAQ. V was pared by 0 bases and J by 12 bases, with 13 bases of the junction left unmatched. DNA of the CDR3: TGTGCCAGCAGCTTAGCGGCTTTGACAGGGAGATTTCCTTTCTTT. It is translated as CASSLAALTGRFPFF.